This T cell receptor beta chain was captured in a study of human T cells and chemical hapten exposure. Time point here: patch test 1, 2 weeks after DPC sensitization. Specified treatment: therapeutic diphenylcyclopropenone sensitization with weekly scalp DPC. The germline V gene encodes CDR1 SNHLY and CDR2 FYNNEI. The CDR3 covers 15 residues. Trimming removed 6 bases at V and 5 bases at J, with 17 bases between. TCRdb re-called the RACE reads through MiXCR, storing one row per CDR3 protein. The sample lists some 15,000 distinct CDR3 sequences, around 15% seen once, with 6.5% to 9% in the top ten. This clonotype was counted ten times or more.

The source is a woman aged 25 to 39 with alopecia areata. Some clones in this sample may be carry-over from other donors' samples. The specimen was whole blood, collected in connection with sensitization to the hapten diphenylcyclopropenone (DPC). The chain carries TRBV2 and TRBJ2-1; D not resolved. In DNA form, the CDR3 reads TGTGCCAGCAGCCAGGACGAAGTTGCGCACAATGAGCAGTTCTTC. Its translation is CASSQDEVAHNEQFF.